These T cell receptor beta chains were read from a single sample in a study of shared clonotypes between healthy human individuals. Some clones are missing from TCRdb's copy, which holds only in-frame ones; the method was immunoSEQ multiplex PCR. The sample lists around 700,000 clones, 60% to 80% occurring once. Sequencing was carried out using memory CD4+ T cells sorted from blood. The receptors here all came from a woman younger than 45 in good health. Both conserved end residues are part of each CDR3. D genes are given only for firm matches. Rows may omit the clone size; those that give it use once, few, many or a size class.

v_call	d_call	j_call	clone_size	cdr3_aa	cdr3_nt
TRBV27	.	TRBJ2-5	many	CASSSLTSGQETQYF	TGTGCCAGCAGTTCGCTAACCTCCGGACAAGAGACCCAGTACTTC
TRBV15	.	TRBJ1-5	.	CATSFRGGNNQPQHF	TGTGCCACCTCTTTCCGAGGGGGGAACAATCAGCCCCAGCATTTT
TRBV19	TRBD1	TRBJ1-5	few	CASSRDRENQPQHF	TGTGCCAGTAGTAGGGACAGGGAAAATCAGCCCCAGCATTTT
TRBV11-2	.	TRBJ2-7	.	CASSLVVQGHEQYF	TGTGCCAGCAGCTTAGTGGTACAGGGCCACGAGCAGTACTTC
TRBV20-1	.	TRBJ2-3	once	CSAAVGDTQYF	TGCAGTGCCGCGGTCGGAGATACGCAGTATTTT
TRBV18	.	TRBJ2-3	once	CASSIASTDTQYF	TGTGCCAGCTCAATCGCTAGCACAGATACGCAGTATTTT
TRBV6-6	.	TRBJ2-1	few	CASKSPREAGQFF	TGTGCCAGCAAATCTCCCAGGGAGGCTGGTCAGTTCTTC
TRBV10-3	.	TRBJ2-7	few	CAISETGESKYEQYF	TGTGCCATCAGTGAGACGGGAGAATCGAAATACGAGCAGTACTTC
TRBV6-1	TRBD1	TRBJ1-4	.	CASRAEGQINEKLFF	TGTGCCAGCAGGGCTGAGGGACAGATCAATGAAAAACTGTTTTTT
TRBV28	.	TRBJ1-1	.	CASSLLKGTTEAFF	TGTGCCAGCAGTTTATTGAAGGGCACCACTGAAGCTTTCTTT
TRBV28	.	TRBJ2-2	.	CASSPHGGTGELFF	TGTGCCAGCAGCCCCCACGGGGGCACCGGGGAGCTGTTTTTT
TRBV5-1	TRBD2	TRBJ2-1	.	CASGSSGRPYNEQFF	TGCGCCAGCGGAAGTAGCGGGAGACCCTACAATGAGCAGTTCTTC
TRBV5-5	.	TRBJ1-2	.	CASSFGETTYGYTF	TGTGCCAGCAGCTTTGGCGAGACGACCTATGGCTACACCTTC
TRBV18	TRBD1	TRBJ1-5	.	CASSPRTTGEGDQPQHF	TGTGCCAGCTCACCCCGAACGACAGGGGAGGGGGATCAGCCCCAGCATTTT
TRBV19	.	TRBJ1-5	.	CASSIGRGGKPPQHF	TGTGCCAGTAGTATTGGGAGGGGGGGTAAACCGCCCCAGCATTTT
TRBV5-1	.	TRBJ2-5	.	CASSLGRGGETQYF	TGCGCCAGCAGCTTAGGACGAGGAGGAGAGACCCAGTACTTC
TRBV27	.	TRBJ2-7	.	CATAWTAVSYEQYF	TGTGCCACCGCCTGGACAGCGGTCTCCTACGAGCAGTACTTC
TRBV7-8	.	TRBJ2-1	.	CASSLEARWASHEQFF	TGTGCCAGCAGCTTAGAGGCTCGGTGGGCCTCGCATGAGCAGTTCTTC
TRBV28	TRBD1	TRBJ2-7	.	CASSFSGTGYREQYF	TGTGCCAGCAGTTTCTCCGGGACAGGGTATCGGGAGCAGTACTTC
TRBV7-6	TRBD2	TRBJ2-7	.	CASSLAPPGLAGQGAYEQYF	TGTGCCAGCAGCTTAGCTCCCCCGGGACTAGCGGGTCAAGGAGCCTACGAGCAGTACTTC
TRBV7-2	.	TRBJ1-2	.	CASSLPQGSHGYTF	TGTGCCAGCAGCCTCCCACAGGGCTCGCATGGCTACACCTTC
TRBV4-1	.	TRBJ1-2	few	CASSQDRIRENYGYTF	TGCGCCAGCAGCCAAGATCGTATCAGGGAAAACTATGGCTACACCTTC
TRBV19	.	TRBJ1-1	.	CASSILGRETEAFF	TGTGCCAGTAGTATATTGGGGAGGGAGACTGAAGCTTTCTTT
TRBV28	.	TRBJ2-3	.	CASSLRLANTDTQYF	TGTGCCAGCAGTTTGAGGCTAGCGAACACAGATACGCAGTATTTT
TRBV27	.	TRBJ2-6	once	CASSLTRGFFSGANVLTF	TGTGCCAGCAGTCTCACCCGGGGATTTTTCTCTGGGGCCAACGTCCTGACTTTC
TRBV23-1	.	TRBJ2-2	.	CASSQEVRGGELFF	TGCGCCAGCAGTCAAGAGGTCCGTGGCGGGGAGCTGTTTTTT
TRBV6-1	.	TRBJ2-2	.	CASSEIEVLEAAGELFF	TGTGCCAGCAGTGAAATTGAGGTCCTGGAAGCCGCCGGGGAGCTGTTTTTT
TRBV2	TRBD2	TRBJ2-1	.	CASTPTGGRNEQFF	TGTGCCAGCACTCCAACGGGAGGGAGGAATGAGCAGTTCTTC
TRBV28	.	TRBJ2-2	few	CASSPNRGGARMDTGELFF	TGTGCCAGCAGCCCTAATCGCGGGGGCGCGCGTATGGACACCGGGGAGCTGTTTTTT
TRBV6-5	.	TRBJ1-1	.	CASSYSGAGGTEAFF	TGTGCCAGCAGTTACTCGGGAGCCGGGGGCACTGAAGCTTTCTTT
TRBV4-1	.	TRBJ2-7	few	CASSQHQGNAYEQYF	TGCGCCAGCAGCCAGCACCAAGGGAACGCCTACGAGCAGTACTTC
TRBV28	TRBD2	TRBJ2-7	.	CASSLGLAGNLAYEQYF	TGTGCCAGCAGTTTAGGGCTAGCGGGAAACCTAGCCTACGAGCAGTACTTC
TRBV7-8	.	TRBJ1-2	.	CASSLVPDNYGYTF	TGTGCCAGCAGCTTAGTCCCGGACAACTATGGCTACACCTTC
TRBV4-1	.	TRBJ2-5	.	CASSPADPSRAGAETQYF	TGCGCCAGCAGCCCAGCCGACCCTTCTAGGGCTGGGGCAGAGACCCAGTACTTC
TRBV4-1	TRBD1	TRBJ2-5	.	CASSQGQKETQYF	TGCGCCAGCAGCCAGGGACAGAAAGAGACCCAGTACTTC
TRBV6-5	TRBD2	TRBJ2-2	.	CATLKRGAGELFF	TGTGCCACTCTTAAGCGGGGAGCCGGGGAGCTGTTTTTT
TRBV27	TRBD1	TRBJ2-7	.	CASSYWTGVRYEQYF	TGTGCCAGCAGTTATTGGACAGGGGTAAGATACGAGCAGTACTTC
TRBV30	.	TRBJ1-1	.	CAWTGWGLRNTEAFF	TGTGCCTGGACGGGGTGGGGACTTCGAAACACTGAAGCTTTCTTT
TRBV28	.	TRBJ1-3	.	CASSLGGTLGNTIYF	TGTGCCAGCAGTTTAGGTGGGACACTTGGAAACACCATATATTTT
TRBV6-1	.	TRBJ2-3	.	CASSQKPDTQYF	TGTGCCAGCAGTCAAAAACCAGATACGCAGTATTTT